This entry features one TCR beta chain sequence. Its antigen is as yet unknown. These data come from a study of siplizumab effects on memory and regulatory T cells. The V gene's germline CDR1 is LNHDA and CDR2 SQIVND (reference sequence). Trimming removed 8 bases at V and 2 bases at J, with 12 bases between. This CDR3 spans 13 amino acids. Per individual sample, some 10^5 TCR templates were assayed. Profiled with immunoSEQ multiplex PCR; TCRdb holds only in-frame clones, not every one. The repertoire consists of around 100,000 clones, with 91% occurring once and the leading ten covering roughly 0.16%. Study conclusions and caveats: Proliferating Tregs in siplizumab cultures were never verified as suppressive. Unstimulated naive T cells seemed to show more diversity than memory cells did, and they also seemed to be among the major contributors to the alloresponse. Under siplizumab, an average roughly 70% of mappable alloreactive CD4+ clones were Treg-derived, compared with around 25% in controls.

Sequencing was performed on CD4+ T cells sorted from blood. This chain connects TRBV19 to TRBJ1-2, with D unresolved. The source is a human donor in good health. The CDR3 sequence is CASQLGRNYGYTF. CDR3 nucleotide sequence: TGTGCCAGTCAGTTGGGGAGGAACTATGGCTACACCTTC.